Listed below are T cell receptor beta chains from one sample, sequenced in a study of T cell responses to AZD1222 COVID-19 vaccine. Clones were read by immunoSEQ multiplex PCR, and TCRdb kept only the in-frame ones, dropping some. The data show around 110,000 clones, around 91% seen once. The sequencing used peripheral blood, collected 28 days after the second AZD1222 dose. The receptor source for this set is an adult who received the AZD1222 COVID-19 vaccine. Both conserved end residues are part of each CDR3. D genes are given only for firm matches. Size tells how often a clone was seen (once, few, many) or the class of an expanded clone, and some rows leave it out.

d_gene: TRBD2; abundance: .; v_gene: TRBV28; j_gene: TRBJ2-7; CDR3aa: CASSSWTSGSYEQYF; CDR3nt: TGTGCCAGCAGTTCCTGGACTAGCGGTAGCTACGAGCAGTACTTC
d_gene: TRBD1; abundance: few; v_gene: TRBV12-3/TRBV12-4; j_gene: TRBJ2-7; CDR3aa: CASSKQGAGEQYF; CDR3nt: TGTGCCAGCAGTAAGCAGGGGGCCGGCGAGCAGTACTTC
d_gene: .; abundance: .; v_gene: TRBV9; j_gene: TRBJ2-7; CDR3aa: CASSVAAEGVQYF; CDR3nt: TGTGCCAGCAGCGTAGCTGCGGAAGGGGTGCAGTACTTC
d_gene: .; abundance: .; v_gene: TRBV7-3; j_gene: TRBJ2-3; CDR3aa: CASSYGTPDTQYF; CDR3nt: TGTGCCAGCAGCTACGGGACACCCGATACGCAGTATTTT
d_gene: .; abundance: .; v_gene: TRBV27; j_gene: TRBJ1-1; CDR3aa: CASSLSLGRLMNTEAFF; CDR3nt: TGTGCCAGCAGTTTATCCTTGGGACGGCTGATGAACACTGAAGCTTTCTTT
d_gene: TRBD2; abundance: .; v_gene: TRBV7-8; j_gene: TRBJ2-3; CDR3aa: CASSLELAGGRTDTQYF; CDR3nt: TGTGCCAGCAGCTTGGAGCTAGCGGGAGGCCGCACAGATACGCAGTATTTT
d_gene: TRBD2; abundance: .; v_gene: TRBV4-2; j_gene: TRBJ2-7; CDR3aa: CASSQGLAGGSYEQYF; CDR3nt: TGTGCCAGCAGCCAGGGACTAGCGGGAGGGTCCTACGAGCAGTACTTC
d_gene: .; abundance: .; v_gene: TRBV7-3; j_gene: TRBJ2-1; CDR3aa: CASSRGVGSSNEQFF; CDR3nt: TGTGCCAGCAGCCGAGGGGTGGGGTCCTCCAATGAGCAGTTCTTC
d_gene: TRBD1; abundance: once; v_gene: TRBV6-5; j_gene: TRBJ2-5; CDR3aa: CASSTTGAEQETQYF; CDR3nt: TGTGCCAGCAGCACGACAGGGGCCGAACAAGAGACCCAGTACTTC
d_gene: .; abundance: .; v_gene: TRBV6-5; j_gene: TRBJ2-1; CDR3aa: CASSYSRTDYNEQFF; CDR3nt: TGTGCCAGCAGTTACTCCCGGACGGATTACAATGAGCAGTTCTTC
d_gene: .; abundance: .; v_gene: TRBV28; j_gene: TRBJ1-5; CDR3aa: CASSFQGTATSQPQHF; CDR3nt: TGTGCCAGCAGTTTTCAGGGTACAGCGACCTCTCAGCCCCAGCATTTT
d_gene: .; abundance: .; v_gene: TRBV15; j_gene: TRBJ1-4; CDR3aa: CATSRSQGAYEKLFF; CDR3nt: TGTGCCACCAGCAGATCTCAAGGGGCATATGAAAAACTGTTTTTT
d_gene: .; abundance: .; v_gene: TRBV27; j_gene: TRBJ1-5; CDR3aa: CASSSRVSVGGPQPQHF; CDR3nt: TGTGCCAGCAGTTCCCGGGTTTCGGTGGGGGGGCCTCAGCCCCAGCATTTT
d_gene: .; abundance: .; v_gene: TRBV28; j_gene: TRBJ1-2; CDR3aa: CASRIPQRSFYGYTF; CDR3nt: TGTGCCAGCAGAATACCCCAGAGGAGTTTCTATGGCTACACCTTC
d_gene: .; abundance: .; v_gene: TRBV7-9; j_gene: TRBJ2-3; CDR3aa: CASSRVGDTQYF; CDR3nt: TGTGCCAGCAGCAGGGTTGGAGATACGCAGTATTTT
d_gene: .; abundance: .; v_gene: TRBV5-4; j_gene: TRBJ2-7; CDR3aa: CASSLMWWDTPYEQYF; CDR3nt: TGTGCCAGCAGCTTGATGTGGTGGGACACCCCCTACGAGCAGTACTTC
d_gene: .; abundance: .; v_gene: TRBV28; j_gene: TRBJ1-2; CDR3aa: CASGDGEGVGYTF; CDR3nt: TGTGCCAGCGGGGATGGGGAAGGGGTAGGCTACACCTTC
d_gene: TRBD2; abundance: .; v_gene: TRBV5-5; j_gene: TRBJ2-3; CDR3aa: CASSLLIAGGSTDTQYF; CDR3nt: TGTGCCAGCAGCCTTCTTATAGCGGGAGGGAGCACAGATACGCAGTATTTT
d_gene: TRBD1; abundance: .; v_gene: TRBV7-9; j_gene: TRBJ2-7; CDR3aa: CASSRQGKGEQYF; CDR3nt: TGTGCCAGCAGCCGACAGGGTAAGGGCGAGCAGTACTTC
d_gene: .; abundance: .; v_gene: TRBV9; j_gene: TRBJ2-7; CDR3aa: CASSVAGQGGQYF; CDR3nt: TGTGCCAGCAGCGTTGCTGGTCAGGGAGGGCAGTACTTC
d_gene: .; abundance: .; v_gene: TRBV12-5; j_gene: TRBJ1-2; CDR3aa: CASGDDRTSNYGYTF; CDR3nt: TGTGCTAGTGGGGACGACAGGACCTCTAACTATGGCTACACCTTC
d_gene: .; abundance: .; v_gene: TRBV20-1; j_gene: TRBJ1-2; CDR3aa: CSARDHYGYTF; CDR3nt: TGCAGTGCTAGAGATCACTATGGCTACACCTTC
d_gene: .; abundance: .; v_gene: TRBV11-2; j_gene: TRBJ2-7; CDR3aa: CASSFNLGGTGTYEQYF; CDR3nt: TGTGCCAGCAGCTTCAACCTCGGCGGGACGGGGACCTACGAGCAGTACTTC
d_gene: TRBD1; abundance: .; v_gene: TRBV24-1; j_gene: TRBJ1-6; CDR3aa: CATSGTGNSRGWNSPLHF; CDR3nt: TGTGCCACCAGCGGGACAGGGAATTCCCGGGGGTGGAATTCACCCCTCCACTTT
d_gene: .; abundance: .; v_gene: TRBV10-1; j_gene: TRBJ2-1; CDR3aa: CASSEEGRGSNEQFF; CDR3nt: TGCGCCAGCAGTGAGGAGGGTCGGGGGAGCAATGAGCAGTTCTTC
d_gene: .; abundance: .; v_gene: TRBV5-1; j_gene: TRBJ1-1; CDR3aa: CASSLAGPKNTEAFF; CDR3nt: TGCGCCAGCAGCTTGGCCGGGCCAAAGAACACTGAAGCTTTCTTT
d_gene: .; abundance: .; v_gene: TRBV18; j_gene: TRBJ1-5; CDR3aa: CASSPLSQGGQPQHF; CDR3nt: TGTGCCAGCTCACCACTATCACAGGGCGGTCAGCCCCAGCATTTT
d_gene: .; abundance: .; v_gene: TRBV3-1/TRBV3-2; j_gene: TRBJ1-4; CDR3aa: CASSQDLTDNEKLFF; CDR3nt: TGTGCCAGCAGCCAAGATTTGACAGATAATGAAAAACTGTTTTTT
d_gene: .; abundance: .; v_gene: TRBV27; j_gene: TRBJ1-2; CDR3aa: CASSTNRNGYTF; CDR3nt: TGTGCCAGCAGTACTAACAGAAATGGCTACACCTTC
d_gene: TRBD1; abundance: .; v_gene: TRBV5-1; j_gene: TRBJ1-1; CDR3aa: CASSARLQGAEAFF; CDR3nt: TGCGCCAGCAGCGCAAGACTACAGGGGGCTGAAGCTTTCTTT
d_gene: TRBD1; abundance: .; v_gene: TRBV9; j_gene: TRBJ1-1; CDR3aa: CASSDGQGLNTEAFF; CDR3nt: TGTGCCAGCAGCGATGGACAGGGGCTGAACACTGAAGCTTTCTTT
d_gene: .; abundance: .; v_gene: TRBV4-2; j_gene: TRBJ2-3; CDR3aa: CASSRQTGADTQYF; CDR3nt: TGTGCCAGCAGCCGTCAGACGGGTGCGGATACGCAGTATTTT
d_gene: .; abundance: .; v_gene: TRBV15; j_gene: TRBJ2-7; CDR3aa: CATSRDSGDATYEQYF; CDR3nt: TGTGCCACCAGCAGAGATTCGGGGGATGCGACCTACGAGCAGTACTTC
d_gene: TRBD1; abundance: .; v_gene: TRBV6-5; j_gene: TRBJ2-7; CDR3aa: CASSYSVGQGFYEQYF; CDR3nt: TGTGCCAGCAGTTACTCCGTGGGACAGGGGTTCTACGAGCAGTACTTC
d_gene: .; abundance: .; v_gene: TRBV5-1; j_gene: TRBJ1-1; CDR3aa: CASSPWGGGNTEAFF; CDR3nt: TGCGCCAGCAGCCCTTGGGGTGGGGGGAACACTGAAGCTTTCTTT
d_gene: .; abundance: .; v_gene: TRBV3-1/TRBV3-2; j_gene: TRBJ2-7; CDR3aa: CASSHPDSFYEQYF; CDR3nt: TGTGCCAGCAGCCACCCAGACAGTTTCTACGAGCAGTACTTC
d_gene: .; abundance: .; v_gene: TRBV11-3; j_gene: TRBJ2-2; CDR3aa: CASSFTTGELFF; CDR3nt: TGTGCCAGCAGCTTTACCACCGGGGAGCTGTTTTTT
d_gene: TRBD1; abundance: .; v_gene: TRBV5-4; j_gene: TRBJ1-4; CDR3aa: CASSLRTGASNEKLFF; CDR3nt: TGTGCCAGCAGCTTAAGGACAGGGGCTAGTAATGAAAAACTGTTTTTT
d_gene: .; abundance: .; v_gene: TRBV30; j_gene: TRBJ2-1; CDR3aa: CAWSVSAYEQFF; CDR3nt: TGTGCCTGGAGTGTCTCGGCTTATGAGCAGTTCTTC
d_gene: .; abundance: .; v_gene: TRBV2; j_gene: TRBJ1-2; CDR3aa: CASSEKKGYTF; CDR3nt: TGTGCCAGCAGTGAAAAGAAGGGCTACACCTTC
d_gene: .; abundance: .; v_gene: TRBV2; j_gene: TRBJ2-7; CDR3aa: CASRRTESSYEQYF; CDR3nt: TGTGCCAGCAGACGGACAGAAAGCTCCTACGAGCAGTACTTC